This TCR beta chain came from a study of shared clonotypes between healthy human individuals. Naive CD8 cells, CD45RO-negative and positively selected for CCR7, excluded terminally differentiated effector memory CD45RA+ cells. Findings and limits, study-wide: Across four donors, naive CD4 shared around 5.4%, naive CD8 over 3%, memory CD4 over 2%, memory CD8 0.35% to 0.5%.

Each cell subset's genomic DNA was divided evenly among several immunoSEQ plates. The assay was immunoSEQ multiplex PCR, and TCRdb's table has in-frame clones only and misses some. The table has hundreds of thousands of clones, 95% to 97% seen once. This CDR3 is built from 11 residues. Germline CDR1 DFQATT, CDR2 SNEGSKA (reference sequence). About this clone: Its antigen remains unidentified.

Source material: naive CD8+ T cells sorted from blood. The rearrangement joins TRBV20-1 to TRBJ2-5; a possible D gene is TRBD2 (6 bases). TRBJ2-7 explains the end of the DNA better; the J call may be wrong. The sequence derives from a woman in her 30s in good health. CDR3 sequence: CSGDSGFEQYF. In DNA form, the CDR3 reads TGCAGTGGAGATAGCGGTTTCGAGCAGTACTTC.